This T cell receptor (beta chain) stems from a study of cytomegalovirus exposure and HLA in healthy donors. Whole-study results and caveats: A later analysis associated about 18,000 TCR beta sequences with HLA alleles at a 0.05 false discovery rate. One variant, a missense change in DCLRE1C, was linked in a later analysis to TCR beta V- and J-gene trimming. Rare sequences made up most TCRs, while some public TCRs were found in many donors. V segments that were indistinguishable, TRBV6-2 and TRBV6-3 among them, were omitted from analysis.

Vbeta (60) and Jbeta (13) primers were used in the PCR. The data were produced by immunoSEQ multiplex PCR, yet TCRdb's version contains in-frame clones alone and is incomplete. The data contain some 150,000 clones, 65% to 85% of them singletons. Germline trimming cut 6 bases from V and 4 bases from J; bases unmatched to any gene: 7. Germline loops: CDR1 SGHTA, CDR2 FQGNSA. This CDR3 is built from 16 residues. In the case of this clone: The target antigen is unknown.

The sequence was collected from a woman aged 18-30 years in good health and CMV-seronegative. The chain couples TRBV7-2 to TRBJ2-3; 13 bases fit TRBD2. Sequenced material: PBMCs. This CDR3 is CASSRLAGGMADTQYF. The CDR3 bases are TGTGCCAGCAGTCGACTAGCGGGAGGTATGGCAGATACGCAGTATTTT.